At least ten counts were recorded for the clone carrying this TCR beta chain. Its antigen is as yet unknown. For a library built for alpha chains, this beta chain is a stray read; little rests on its size. Time point given: sample taken at primary tumor resection. The entry originates in a study of spatial heterogeneity in lung cancer. Overall study results and limits: The study found that expanded intratumoral alpha and beta TCR counts tracked tumor mutation counts.

V dropped 1 base and J dropped 3 bases, with 16 bases sitting between them. The germline V gene has CDR1 KGHSH and CDR2 LQKENI. The CDR3 covers 17 residues. TCRdb re-called the 5' RACE reads through MiXCR, storing one row per CDR3 protein. The table has 4,000 to 6,500 distinct CDR3 sequences, about 6.4% seen once; the top ten hold approximately 33%. Sequencing used lung tumor tissue, obtained at surgery. The genes are TRBV18 and TRBJ2-1, with D perhaps TRBD1 (5 bases). This clonotype was obtained from a female donor with early-stage non-small cell lung cancer. CDR3 in amino acids: CASSPREGAGSYNEQFF. CDR3 DNA sequence: TGTGCCAGCTCACCACGGGAAGGGGCAGGCAGCTACAATGAGCAGTTCTTC.